Below are 3 T cell receptor beta chains sequenced from a single sample in a study of CD8 T cells in ankylosing spondylitis. TCRdb reprocessed the 5' RACE reads with MiXCR, giving one entry per CDR3 protein. The table shows 150,000 to 200,000 distinct CDR3 sequences, with 25% to 35% occurring only once. The sequencing sample was made of synovial fluid, either unsorted or a sorted T cell fraction (not recorded which). The origin of the receptors is a male donor with ankylosing spondylitis.

The rearrangement joins TRBV7-3 to TRBJ2-1, with TRBD2 identical over 13 bases. The CDR3 has 14 amino acids. The V segment lost 11 bases and the J segment 8 bases; nucleotides outside the gene matches: 9. From germline, CDR1 is SGHTA and CDR2 FQGTGA. This CDR3 reads CASRLAGGLDEQFF. The DNA for the CDR3 is TGTGCCTCCAGACTAGCGGGGGGCCTCGATGAGCAGTTCTTC.

This chain joins TRBV11-2 and TRBJ2-1; D might be TRBD2 (5 bases). The CDR3 length is 19 residues. The germline V gene encodes CDR1 SGHAT and CDR2 FQNNGV. V was clipped by 3 bases and J by 7 bases, with 28 bases between them. CDR3 region: CASSFGLPWDGPKGNEQFF. CDR3 nucleotides: TGTGCCAGCAGCTTTGGACTCCCCTGGGATGGGCCTAAAGGGAATGAGCAGTTCTTC.

This chain connects TRBV7-2 to TRBJ2-5; tentatively, D is TRBD1 or TRBD2 (5 bases each). The germline CDR1 and CDR2 sequences are SGHTA and FQGNSA. V was clipped by 5 bases and J by 2 bases, with 15 bases between them. The CDR3 consists of 15 residues. The CDR3 DNA is TGTGCCAGCAGCGGAATGGGACGGGGTCAAGAGACCCAGTACTTC. Its protein is CASSGMGRGQETQYF.